The 19 T cell receptor beta chains presented below share a single source sample, sequenced in a study of identical twins. In TCRdb, the 5' RACE reads were re-called with MiXCR into one record per CDR3 protein. The sample includes around 480,000 distinct CDR3 sequences, about 14% of them seen just once. These data are also associated with another study on yellow fever vaccine responses in identical twins.

The sequenced sample consisted of CD4+ T cells sorted from blood. These receptors originate from a woman aged 18 to 35 in good health.

This clonotype was seen more than once but under ten times. The chain is built from TRBV28 and TRBJ1-1, with D possibly TRBD1 on 5 matching bases. V lost 6 bases and J 1 base, leaving 12 bases between the germline ends. The CDR3 extends over 14 amino acids. The germline CDR1 and CDR2 sequences are MDHEN and SYDVKM. The CDR3 reads CASSPGRTNTEAFF. In DNA form, the CDR3 reads TGTGCCAGCAGCCCGGGACGGACGAACACTGAAGCTTTCTTT.

The gene calls are TRBV28 and TRBJ2-7, with 10 nucleotides matching TRBD2. CDR3 length equals 14 residues. The germline V gene encodes CDR1 MDHEN and CDR2 SYDVKM. Trimming removed 6 bases from V and 9 bases from J; junction bases left unmatched: 11. The CDR3 here is CASSSGTSVVGQYF. The CDR3 bases are TGTGCCAGCAGCTCCGGGACTAGCGTAGTCGGGCAGTACTTC.

Only a few counts were recorded for this clonotype. The V gene is TRBV20-1, the J gene TRBJ2-5; 7 bases are shared with TRBD2. Germline V gene sequence: CDR1 DFQATT, CDR2 SNEGSKA (reference sequence). There are 15 residues in the CDR3. V lost 5 bases to trimming and J lost 5 bases; unmatched junction nucleotides: 14. The CDR3 DNA is TGCAGTGCTTCAGAGATAGGTCCCGGGAGGGAGACCCAGTACTTC. Translation gives CSASEIGPGRETQYF.

This clonotype was seen only a few times. The J gene is TRBJ1-5, the V gene TRBV5-6; no clear D. Per the germline V gene, CDR1 is SGHDT and CDR2 is YYEEEE. The germline V and J ends were trimmed by 2 bases and 3 bases, with 15 bases remaining between them. CDR3 length equals 16 residues. CDR3 in DNA: TGTGCCAGCAGCTTCGCACTTAACGGGTTCAATCAGCCCCAGCATTTT. Its protein product is CASSFALNGFNQPQHF.

This clonotype came up a few times. This rearrangement joins TRBV7-8 to TRBJ2-3; D remains ambiguous. Trimming removed 0 bases from V and 2 bases from J, with 12 bases in between. The CDR3 totals 16 residues. CDR1 SGHVS and CDR2 FQNEAQ come from the germline V gene. CDR3 protein: CASSLAPRAATDTQYF. The CDR3 DNA is TGTGCCAGCAGCTTAGCCCCCCGGGCGGCCACAGATACGCAGTATTTT.

This clonotype was seen a few times. This rearrangement joins TRBV11-2 to TRBJ2-7, with D uncertain. Trimming removed 1 base from V and 2 bases from J, with 6 bases in between. CDR3 length: 13 residues. CDR1 is SGHAT and CDR2 is FQNNGV in the germline V gene. CDR3 sequence reads: CASSLVQAYEQYF. CDR3 in DNA: TGTGCCAGCAGCTTAGTACAAGCCTACGAGCAGTACTTC.

The V call is TRBV20-1, the J call TRBJ2-4; TRBD2 matches 14 bases. The CDR3 is 12 amino acids. The V and J ends lost 6 bases and 13 bases, in that order; junction bases with no gene match: 5. CDR1 and CDR2 (germline): DFQATT, SNEGSKA (reference sequence). The CDR3 reads CSAVGLAGVQYF. CDR3 DNA: TGCAGTGCCGTGGGACTAGCGGGAGTACAGTACTTC.

This clonotype was found a few times. The V call is TRBV5-6, the J call TRBJ2-2, with D uncertain. This CDR3 region has 13 residues. Germline CDR1 and CDR2: SGHDT and YYEEEE. Trimming shortened V by 0 bases and J by 5 bases, and 5 bases separated the two germline ends. The CDR3 region has the DNA TGTGCCAGCAGCTTGGTCCAAACCGGGGAGCTGTTTTTT. Encoded protein: CASSLVQTGELFF.

Ten or more counts support this clonotype. V gene TRBV27 combines with J gene TRBJ2-1, with 8 bases matching TRBD1. The CDR3 consists of 17 residues. The germline CDR1 and CDR2 sequences are MNHEY and SMNVEV (reference sequence). V trimming: 2 bases; J trimming: 4 bases; junction bases outside the gene matches: 10. CDR3 bases: TGTGCCAGCAGTTTACGCCCGGGACAGGCCCAATACAATGAGCAGTTCTTC. Translated: CASSLRPGQAQYNEQFF.

V and J are TRBV18 and TRBJ2-6; tentative D call: TRBD2 (5 bases). The CDR3 sequence is 18 residues long. Germline CDR1 and CDR2: KGHSH and LQKENI. V was pared by 0 bases and J by 0 bases, with 12 bases between. Written as DNA, the CDR3 is TGTGCCAGCTCACCACCCTGGGGAGTTTTCTCTGGGGCCAACGTCCTGACTTTC. Translated, it gives CASSPPWGVFSGANVLTF.

This clonotype was counted between two and nine times. The V and J genes are TRBV5-1 and TRBJ2-7; D might be TRBD2 (6 bases). V was shortened by 1 base and J by 3 bases, with 11 bases between the two germline ends. The CDR3 loop spans 14 amino acids. CDR1 is SGHRS, CDR2 YFSETQ, per germline. Here the CDR3 DNA reads TGCGCCAGCAGCTTGTCAGGGAGGAACTACGAGCAGTACTTC. It encodes CASSLSGRNYEQYF.

The CDR3, as DNA: TGTGCCAGCACTTCAGATCCATCTGAGCAGTACTTC. It translates to CASTSDPSEQYF. The rearrangement uses TRBV12-3 or TRBV12-4 and TRBJ2-7; D call uncertain. The CDR3 extends over 12 amino acids. Trimming removed 7 bases at V and 7 bases at J, with 14 bases between.

The V gene is TRBV15, the J gene TRBJ2-7; tentatively, D is TRBD1 or TRBD2 (6 bases each). Trimming removed 0 bases from V and 0 bases from J, with 9 bases in between. Germline assignment: CDR1 LNHNV and CDR2 YYDKDF (reference sequence). This CDR3 contains 15 residues. CDR3 sequence: CATSRDEGGSYEQYF. In DNA, the CDR3 is TGTGCCACCAGCAGAGATGAGGGGGGCTCCTACGAGCAGTACTTC.

This clonotype has more than one count but fewer than ten. This rearrangement joins TRBV10-3 to TRBJ2-1; the D gene is possibly TRBD1 (5 bases). This CDR3 is 15 amino acids long. V was shortened by 8 bases and J by 7 bases, with 21 bases between the two germline ends. The germline gives CDR1 ENHRY, CDR2 SYGVKD. The CDR3 loop is CAILPEGLGLNEQFF. The CDR3 DNA reads as TGTGCCATCCTCCCCGAAGGGCTGGGGCTGAATGAGCAGTTCTTC.

The CDR3 DNA reads TGTGCCAGCAGTTCGGGACAGCTAAACACAGATACGCAGTATTTT. Translated, it gives CASSSGQLNTDTQYF. The chain uses TRBV6-5 and TRBJ2-3; 7 bases align to TRBD1. Per germline, CDR1 MNHEY and CDR2 SVGAGI. Unmatched junction bases numbered 6, after V lost 4 bases and J lost 2 bases. This CDR3 comprises 15 residues.

J is TRBJ2-1 and V is TRBV9; a weak D match, TRBD2 (5 bases). Germline CDR1 is SGDLS and CDR2 is YYNGEE. The V end was cut by 3 bases, the J end by 8 bases, with 15 bases between. The CDR3 length is 14 residues. The CDR3 reads CASSARTGPYEQFF. The CDR3 DNA reads as TGTGCCAGCAGCGCCCGGACTGGACCCTATGAGCAGTTCTTC.

This clonotype qualifies as medium-sized. V gene TRBV12-3 or TRBV12-4 combines with J gene TRBJ2-3, with D uncertain. V was clipped by 3 bases and J by 0 bases, with 10 bases between them. The CDR3 runs to 15 residues. CDR3 sequence reads: CASSFGGLSTDTQYF. For the CDR3, the DNA is TGTGCCAGCAGTTTCGGCGGCCTAAGCACAGATACGCAGTATTTT.

There are a few counts of this clonotype. This chain joins TRBV6-6 and TRBJ2-7; D remains unclear. Germline V gene sequence: CDR1 MNHNY, CDR2 SVGAGI (reference sequence). The CDR3 length is 13 residues. Trimming pared 4 bases from V and 2 bases from J, leaving 9 bases between. CDR3 sequence: CASSSGYTYEQYF. In DNA, the CDR3 is TGTGCCAGCAGTTCTGGCTACACCTACGAGCAGTACTTC.

Many counts were recorded for this clonotype. The rearrangement links TRBV5-1 to TRBJ1-5; tentatively, D is TRBD1 (6 bases). CDR3 length: 15 residues. Per the germline V gene, CDR1 is SGHRS and CDR2 is YFSETQ. V was shortened by 0 bases and J by 4 bases, with 11 bases between the two germline ends. CDR3 residues: CASSLGGLANQPQHF. Here the CDR3 DNA reads TGCGCCAGCAGCTTGGGGGGGCTGGCTAATCAGCCCCAGCATTTT.